These T cell receptor beta chains were read from a single sample in a study of T cell repertoires in cytomegalovirus infection. The antigens these receptors bind are not known. One entry per CDR3 protein results from TCRdb running MiXCR on the reads. The sample comprises tens of thousands of distinct CDR3 sequences, approximately 22% of which are singletons, and 55% to 75% rests with the top ten. This material consisted of CD8+ T cells from cultured PBMCs, taken from culture after CMV antigen stimulation. These receptors were obtained from a human donor in good health (CMV status not recorded). Some clones in this sample may be carry-over from other donors' samples. Each CDR3 is given with its conserved first and last residue. A D gene is named only where the DNA matches it firmly. Clone size, where shown, is once, few, many, or a class for clones that have expanded.

NA	NA	TRBV9	TRBJ1-2	TGTGCCAGCAGCCTTCGACCCGAGGAGGGGACCAACTATGGCTACACCTTC	CASSLRPEEGTNYGYTF
NA	few	TRBV12-3/TRBV12-4	TRBJ2-3	TGTGCCAGCAGTTTCTCCCAGGGACCCACAGATACGCAGTATTTT	CASSFSQGPTDTQYF
TRBD2	few	TRBV27	TRBJ2-5	TGTGCCAGCAGTTTATCACCCCCTAGCGGGGGGCGAGAGACCCAGTACTTC	CASSLSPPSGGRETQYF
TRBD2	NA	TRBV7-9	TRBJ2-1	TGTGCCAGCAGCCGCCCTAGCGGCTTAAGCGATGAGCAGTTCTTC	CASSRPSGLSDEQFF
TRBD1	NA	TRBV11-2	TRBJ2-1	TGTGCCAGCACCCCCTCCGGGACAGCCTTTTACAATGAGCAGTTCTTC	CASTPSGTAFYNEQFF
NA	few	TRBV27	TRBJ2-7	TGTGCCAGCACACCCACCGGAGGCCACGAGCAGTACTTC	CASTPTGGHEQYF
TRBD2	few	TRBV7-2	TRBJ2-3	TGTGCCAGCAGCCCTGGACTAGCGGGAACTAGCACAGATACGCAGTATTTT	CASSPGLAGTSTDTQYF
NA	NA	TRBV7-9	TRBJ2-5	TGTGCCAGCAGCAGAGCCGGGACCTACCAAGAGACCCAGTACTTC	CASSRAGTYQETQYF
NA	NA	TRBV4-3	TRBJ2-1	TGCGCCAGCAGCCAACTTACTAGTACCCTCAATGAGCAGTTCTTC	CASSQLTSTLNEQFF
TRBD1	few	TRBV7-2	TRBJ1-1	TGTGCCAGCTGGGGGACAGGGTGGAACACTGAAGCTTTCTTT	CASWGTGWNTEAFF
NA	NA	TRBV6-5	TRBJ1-1	TGTGCCAGCAGTTGGGCCGCCTACACTGAAGCTTTCTTT	CASSWAAYTEAFF
NA	NA	TRBV7-4	TRBJ2-3	TGTGCCAGCAGCTTAGCGCGCAGGGGGGCTTTGGGCACAGATACGCAGTATTTT	CASSLARRGALGTDTQYF
NA	few	TRBV7-9	TRBJ2-1	TGTGCCAGCAGCACCTCAGGGGCCTCCTACAATGAGCAGTTCTTC	CASSTSGASYNEQFF
NA	few	TRBV7-8	TRBJ2-7	TGTGCCAGCAGCGTTACCGGGACACACTACGAGCAGTACTTC	CASSVTGTHYEQYF
TRBD2	NA	TRBV12-3/TRBV12-4	TRBJ2-7	TGTGCCAGCAACCGGACTAGCGGGGGGGCAGGACCCTACGAGCAGTACTTC	CASNRTSGGAGPYEQYF
NA	NA	TRBV7-6	TRBJ1-4	TGTGCCAGCAGCCAGGAGGGAGTCCTTAATGAAAAACTGTTTTTT	CASSQEGVLNEKLFF
NA	NA	TRBV6-1	TRBJ2-7	TGTGCCAGCAGTGAATGGGCCCCCAGGGGTGGCTACGAGCAGTACTTC	CASSEWAPRGGYEQYF
NA	NA	TRBV12-3/TRBV12-4	TRBJ2-7	TGTGCCAGCAGTTCCGGTCGAGGGATCGAGCAGTACTTC	CASSSGRGIEQYF
NA	NA	TRBV27	TRBJ1-1	TGTGCCAGCAGTTTGTTTGGTGGCACTGAAGCTTTCTTT	CASSLFGGTEAFF
NA	many	TRBV20-1	TRBJ1-1	TGCAGTGCTAGTCCGGTCATGAACACTGAAGCTTTCTTT	CSASPVMNTEAFF
NA	NA	TRBV11-2	TRBJ2-3	TGTGCCAGCAGCCCCGGACGGGATACGCAGTATTTT	CASSPGRDTQYF
TRBD1	NA	TRBV7-2	TRBJ1-4	TGTGCCAGCAGCCCGGGGGACAGGGGGCTCTCTAATGAAAAACTGTTTTTT	CASSPGDRGLSNEKLFF
NA	few	TRBV12-5	TRBJ1-1	TGTGCTAGCGTGGCCCCCCTGGCTGAAGCTTTCTTT	CASVAPLAEAFF
TRBD2	few	TRBV6-5	TRBJ2-1	TGTGCCAGCAGTTACGACCAGGGAGGGAATGAGCAGTTCTTC	CASSYDQGGNEQFF
TRBD1	few	TRBV12-3/TRBV12-4	TRBJ1-5	TGTGCCTCGTCAGCAGGGGGGAACCGTCAGCCCCAGCATTTT	CASSAGGNRQPQHF
NA	few	TRBV7-2	TRBJ1-2	TGTGCCAGCAGCCCCTCGAATGGCTACACCTTC	CASSPSNGYTF
TRBD1	few	TRBV11-2	TRBJ1-1	TGTGCCAGCAGCTCACAGGGGTGGAAGGCTGAAGCTTTCTTT	CASSSQGWKAEAFF
NA	NA	TRBV7-9	TRBJ2-3	TGTGCCAGCAGGACTCGGGAAACCAAACCCACAGATACGCAGTATTTT	CASRTRETKPTDTQYF
NA	few	TRBV12-5	TRBJ2-5	TGTGCTAGTGGTTTGGACCCGACCAGGGGAAAGACCCAGTACTTC	CASGLDPTRGKTQYF
NA	NA	TRBV29-1	TRBJ2-7	TGCAGCACTACCGGCGGGCAGGACCCCTACGAGCAGTACTTC	CSTTGGQDPYEQYF
NA	NA	TRBV12-3/TRBV12-4	TRBJ2-7	TGTGCCAGCAGTTTACGGGTCGCTGGTGGTTCTGGTGAGCAGTACTTC	CASSLRVAGGSGEQYF
NA	few	TRBV11-2	TRBJ2-7	TGTGCCAGCAGCCACGGACTGGTGGGATACGAGCAGTACTTC	CASSHGLVGYEQYF
NA	many	TRBV28	TRBJ1-4	TGTGCCAGCAGTTTATCCCCAGGGATCGATGAAAAACTGTTTTTT	CASSLSPGIDEKLFF
TRBD1	few	TRBV6-5	TRBJ2-7	TGTGCCAGCAGATATGGACAGGGTTACGAGCAGTACTTC	CASRYGQGYEQYF
NA	few	TRBV6-6	TRBJ1-1	TGTGCCAGTTTAGGGACTAAGGGGAACACTGAAGCTTTCTTT	CASLGTKGNTEAFF